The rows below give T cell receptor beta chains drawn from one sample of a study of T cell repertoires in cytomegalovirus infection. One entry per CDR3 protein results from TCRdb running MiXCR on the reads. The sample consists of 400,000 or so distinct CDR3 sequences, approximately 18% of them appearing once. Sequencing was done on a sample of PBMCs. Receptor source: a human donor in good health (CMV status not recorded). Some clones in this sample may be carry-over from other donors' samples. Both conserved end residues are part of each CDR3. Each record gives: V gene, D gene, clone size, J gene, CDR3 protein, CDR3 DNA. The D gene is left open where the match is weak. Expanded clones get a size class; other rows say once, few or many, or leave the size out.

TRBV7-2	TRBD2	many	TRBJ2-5	CASSPLGRGTSGTKKETQYF	TGTGCCAGCAGCCCGCTCGGGCGAGGGACTAGCGGGACGAAAAAAGAGACCCAGTACTTC
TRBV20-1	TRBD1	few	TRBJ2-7	CSARDPRYDRGLGEQYF	TGCAGTGCTAGAGATCCCCGATACGACAGGGGGCTTGGCGAGCAGTACTTC
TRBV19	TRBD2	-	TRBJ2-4	CASSIAGTTIIQYF	TGTGCCAGTAGTATAGCAGGGACTACTATCATTCAGTACTTC
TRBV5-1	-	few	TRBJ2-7	CASSPAGAYEQYF	TGCGCCAGCAGCCCCGCGGGGGCGTACGAGCAGTACTTC
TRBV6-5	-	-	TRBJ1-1	CASRKGVNTEAFF	TGTGCCAGCAGGAAAGGAGTGAACACTGAAGCTTTCTTT
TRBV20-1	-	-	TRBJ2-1	CSARDRAYNEQFF	TGCAGTGCTAGAGACAGGGCATACAATGAGCAGTTCTTC
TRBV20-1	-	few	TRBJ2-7	CSAKAGAGSYEQYF	TGCAGTGCTAAGGCGGGTGCTGGCTCCTACGAGCAGTACTTC
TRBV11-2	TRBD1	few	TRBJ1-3	CASSLDRGRWETIYF	TGTGCCAGCAGCCTTGACAGGGGGCGCTGGGAAACCATATATTTT
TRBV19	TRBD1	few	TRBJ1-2	CASGPGTGVGYTF	TGTGCCAGTGGGCCCGGGACAGGGGTCGGCTACACCTTC
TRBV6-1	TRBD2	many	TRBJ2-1	CASSGGRYRSNEQFF	TGTGCCAGCAGTGGCGGGAGGTACCGTTCCAATGAGCAGTTCTTC
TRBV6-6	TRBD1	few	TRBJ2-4	CASSSPPQHRGQNIQYF	TGTGCCAGCAGTTCTCCCCCCCAACACAGGGGCCAAAACATTCAGTACTTC
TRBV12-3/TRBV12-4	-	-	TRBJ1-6	CASSSLLASPLHF	TGTGCCAGCAGTTCCCTACTGGCTTCACCCCTCCACTTT
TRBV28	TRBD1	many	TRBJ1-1	CASRETGAPEAFF	TGTGCCAGCAGGGAAACAGGGGCTCCTGAAGCTTTCTTT
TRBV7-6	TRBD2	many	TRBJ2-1	CASSPLGGAPNNEQFF	TGTGCCAGCAGCCCACTGGGAGGGGCCCCAAACAATGAGCAGTTCTTC
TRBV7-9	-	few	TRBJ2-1	CASSLGVFEQFF	TGTGCCAGCAGCTTAGGGGTGTTTGAGCAGTTCTTC
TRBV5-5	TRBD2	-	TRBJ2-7	CASSLNSGSDEQYF	TGTGCCAGCAGCTTGAATAGCGGGAGTGACGAGCAGTACTTC
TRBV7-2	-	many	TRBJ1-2	CASSLDRWNYGYTF	TGTGCCAGCAGCTTAGACAGGTGGAACTATGGCTACACCTTC
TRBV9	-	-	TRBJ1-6	CASSVDPGASPLHF	TGTGCCAGCAGCGTAGATCCGGGGGCTTCACCCCTCCACTTT
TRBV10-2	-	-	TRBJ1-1	CASKVMNTEAFF	TGCGCCAGCAAAGTAATGAACACTGAAGCTTTCTTT
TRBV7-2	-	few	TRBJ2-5	CASSFSRIGGETQYF	TGTGCCAGCAGCTTCTCACGCATCGGCGGAGAGACCCAGTACTTC
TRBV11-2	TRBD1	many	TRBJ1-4	CASGGQAGEKLFF	TGTGCCAGCGGGGGACAGGCGGGTGAAAAACTGTTTTTT
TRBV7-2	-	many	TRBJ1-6	CASSPRGSWSYNSPLHF	TGTGCCAGCAGCCCTAGAGGGAGTTGGTCCTATAATTCACCCCTCCACTTT
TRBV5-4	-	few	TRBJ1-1	CASSLSTEPAFF	TGTGCCAGCAGCTTGTCTACAGAGCCGGCTTTCTTT
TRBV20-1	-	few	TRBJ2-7	CSAGKSERASYEQYF	TGCAGTGCTGGAAAGAGTGAGAGAGCTTCCTACGAGCAGTACTTC
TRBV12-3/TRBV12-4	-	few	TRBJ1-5	CASSIQVSNQPQHF	TGTGCCAGCAGTATCCAGGTTAGCAATCAGCCCCAGCATTTT
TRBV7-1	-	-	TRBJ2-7	CGSSSSPYEQYF	TGTGGCAGCAGCTCCTCCCCCTACGAGCAGTACTTC
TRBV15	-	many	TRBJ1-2	CATSKTRGVSYGYTF	TGTGCCACCAGCAAAACCCGCGGGGTTTCCTATGGCTACACCTTC
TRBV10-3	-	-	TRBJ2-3	CAISEQAESDTDTQYF	TGTGCCATCAGTGAGCAAGCCGAATCCGACACAGATACGCAGTATTTT
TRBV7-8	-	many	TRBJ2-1	CASSLFTSYNEQFF	TGTGCCAGCAGCTTGTTTACCTCCTACAATGAGCAGTTCTTC
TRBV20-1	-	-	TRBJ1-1	CSAGGRPYTEAFF	TGCAGTGCCGGTGGACGGCCTTACACTGAAGCTTTCTTT
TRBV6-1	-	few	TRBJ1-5	CASTPRGRDSSTQPQHF	TGTGCCAGCACTCCTCGGGGGCGCGACAGTTCTACTCAGCCCCAGCATTTT
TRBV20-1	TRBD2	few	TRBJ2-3	CSASLAGAPSTQYF	TGCAGTGCTAGTCTAGCGGGGGCTCCGAGTACGCAGTATTTT
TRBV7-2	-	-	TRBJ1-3	CASSQIDGNTIYF	TGTGCCAGCAGCCAGATCGACGGAAACACCATATATTTT
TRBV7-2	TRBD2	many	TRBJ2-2	CASSPDSGGPGELFF	TGTGCCAGCAGCCCCGATAGCGGGGGGCCCGGGGAGCTGTTTTTT
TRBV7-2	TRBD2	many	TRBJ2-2	CASTPFPGGTGELFF	TGTGCCAGCACCCCTTTTCCGGGAGGTACCGGGGAGCTGTTTTTT
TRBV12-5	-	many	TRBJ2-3	CASARTDTQYF	TGTGCTAGTGCCCGTACAGATACGCAGTATTTT
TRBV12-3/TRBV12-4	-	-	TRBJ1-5	CASSPHPRDPTSNQPQHF	TGTGCCAGCAGTCCGCACCCCCGGGACCCCACTAGCAATCAGCCCCAGCATTTT
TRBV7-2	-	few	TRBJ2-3	CASSPKFSEGTDTQYF	TGTGCCAGCAGCCCGAAGTTCAGCGAGGGCACAGATACGCAGTATTTT
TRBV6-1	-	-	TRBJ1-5	CASSVGGPQHF	TGTGCCAGCAGTGTAGGGGGGCCCCAGCATTTT
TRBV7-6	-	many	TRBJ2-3	CASSQAMNTQYF	TGTGCCAGCAGCCAAGCTATGAATACGCAGTATTTT
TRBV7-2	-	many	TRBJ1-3	CASNIAGGGNTIYF	TGTGCCAGCAATATAGCGGGAGGTGGAAACACCATATATTTT
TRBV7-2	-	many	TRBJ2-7	CASSLGLSFDEQYF	TGTGCCAGCAGCCTCGGACTATCTTTCGACGAGCAGTACTTC
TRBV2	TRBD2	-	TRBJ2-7	CASSEIAGAYEQYF	TGTGCCAGCAGTGAGATAGCGGGTGCCTACGAGCAGTACTTC
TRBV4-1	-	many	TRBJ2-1	CASSQDQTANEQFF	TGCGCCAGCAGCCAAGATCAGACAGCCAATGAGCAGTTCTTC
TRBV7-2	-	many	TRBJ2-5	CASSLVQETQYF	TGTGCCAGCAGCTTAGTCCAAGAGACCCAGTACTTC
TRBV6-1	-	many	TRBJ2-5	CASSAAAGPLETQYF	TGTGCCAGCAGTGCCGCGGCGGGCCCTCTTGAGACCCAGTACTTC
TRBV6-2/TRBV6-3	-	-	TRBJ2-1	CASRPLDVVSNEQFF	TGTGCCAGCAGACCCCTAGATGTCGTTTCCAATGAGCAGTTCTTC
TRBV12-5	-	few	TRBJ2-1	CASGLFPADNEQFF	TGTGCTAGTGGTTTGTTCCCGGCCGACAATGAGCAGTTCTTC
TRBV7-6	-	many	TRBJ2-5	CASSNVRGETQYF	TGTGCCAGCAGCAACGTCCGGGGGGAGACCCAGTACTTC
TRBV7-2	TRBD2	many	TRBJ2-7	CASSTRTSGSYEQYF	TGTGCCAGCAGCACCCGGACTAGCGGTTCCTACGAGCAGTACTTC
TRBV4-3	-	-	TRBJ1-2	CASSQVPLAPYGYTF	TGCGCCAGCAGCCAAGTGCCCCTTGCCCCCTATGGCTACACCTTC
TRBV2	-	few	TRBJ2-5	CASGDETQYF	TGTGCCAGCGGGGATGAGACCCAGTACTTC
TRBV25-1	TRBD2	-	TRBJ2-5	CASSALGGGETQYF	TGTGCCAGCAGTGCCCTCGGGGGGGGAGAGACCCAGTACTTC
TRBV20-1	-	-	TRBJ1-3	CSARAVPGRALSGNTIYF	TGCAGTGCTAGAGCGGTCCCGGGCAGGGCCCTCTCTGGAAACACCATATATTTT
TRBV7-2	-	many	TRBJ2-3	CASSPDWSVTQYF	TGTGCCAGCAGCCCAGATTGGTCGGTTACGCAGTATTTT
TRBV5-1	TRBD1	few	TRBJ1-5	CASSWTGSGNQPQHF	TGCGCCAGCAGTTGGACAGGGAGTGGCAATCAGCCCCAGCATTTT
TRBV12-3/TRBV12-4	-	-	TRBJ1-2	CASSPGNQPYGYTF	TGTGCCAGCAGTCCCGGGAACCAACCGTATGGCTACACCTTC
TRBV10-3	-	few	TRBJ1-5	CAISTGKTGGNQPQHF	TGTGCCATCAGCACGGGGAAGACGGGCGGAAATCAGCCCCAGCATTTT